The entry below gives a single T cell receptor (beta chain) sequence along with its context. The entry originates in a study of beta chain features in type 1 diabetes. The authors reverse transcribed all of the isolated RNA, so sequencing captured expressed TCRB transcripts. Clones were read by immunoSEQ multiplex PCR, and TCRdb kept only the in-frame ones, dropping some. Of about 340,000 clones in the sample, around 7.6% are singletons; the top ten hold approximately 0.44%. The germline gives CDR1 MDHEN, CDR2 SYDVKM. V shed 4 bases and J shed 7 bases, with 17 bases lying between them. The CDR3 runs to 15 residues.

This sequence was found in a woman under 30 in good health. Sequenced input: central memory CD4+ T cells from blood. This chain links TRBV28 with TRBJ2-1, with D tentatively TRBD1 (5 bases). DNA for the CDR3: TGTGCCAGCAGTTACCCCCCCTATTCAGGGAATGAGCAGTTCTTC. Translating gives CASSYPPYSGNEQFF.